These T cell receptor beta chains were read from a single sample in a study of blood T cell repertoires in COVID-19. Here immunoSEQ multiplex PCR was the method, and the copy in TCRdb shows in-frame clones only, minus some. The sample lists about 82,000 clones, around 81% occurring once. Input material: peripheral blood. The receptors here all came from an elderly man with acute or convalescent COVID-19. Both conserved end residues are part of each CDR3. Fields, in order: clone size, D gene, V gene, J gene, CDR3 DNA, CDR3 protein. A D gene is named only where the DNA matches it firmly. Size values are once, few and many counts, or a class for expanded clones, and some rows have none.

.	.	TRBV6-6	TRBJ2-1	TGTGCCAGCAGTTACTCGAGATCTAGCTCCTACAATGAGCAGTTCTTC	CASSYSRSSSYNEQFF
.	TRBD2	TRBV28	TRBJ2-1	TGTGCCAGCAGTTCTAGCGGGAGGGCCAATGAGCAGTTCTTC	CASSSSGRANEQFF
.	TRBD2	TRBV7-2	TRBJ2-1	TGTGCCAGCAGCTTAGTTGGGACTAGCGGCTCCTACAATGAGCAGTTCTTC	CASSLVGTSGSYNEQFF
.	.	TRBV5-1	TRBJ2-3	TGCGCCAGCAGCGGGGGCTATAGAGATACAGATACGCAGTATTTT	CASSGGYRDTDTQYF
.	.	TRBV20-1	TRBJ2-1	TGCAGTGGCCCCCCGGGACTCGAGTTCTTC	CSGPPGLEFF
.	TRBD1	TRBV30	TRBJ2-7	TGTGCCTGGACACCGGGACAGGGGCCCTACGAGCAGTACTTC	CAWTPGQGPYEQYF
once	.	TRBV29-1	TRBJ2-1	TGCAGCGTTGAAGGGTCTAGCGCGTCCTACAATGAGCAGTTCTTC	CSVEGSSASYNEQFF
.	TRBD1	TRBV5-1	TRBJ1-1	TGCGCCAGCAGCTTGGCCGACAGGGTTACGAACACTGAAGCTTTCTTT	CASSLADRVTNTEAFF
.	.	TRBV27	TRBJ2-1	TGTGCCAGCAGTTCCCGGTGGGTAGGAGAGACTGCTGAGCAGTTCTTC	CASSSRWVGETAEQFF
once	TRBD2	TRBV27	TRBJ2-7	TGTGCCAGCAGTTCGCTAGCGGGAGGTACCTACGAGCAGTACTTC	CASSSLAGGTYEQYF
.	.	TRBV2	TRBJ2-5	TGTGCCAGCAGTGTCGGGGGACCGGGCCGGGAGACCCAGTACTTC	CASSVGGPGRETQYF
.	.	TRBV18	TRBJ1-4	TGTGCCAGCTCCTCGAGCCGAAATGAAAAACTGTTTTTT	CASSSSRNEKLFF
.	TRBD1	TRBV5-1	TRBJ1-2	TGCGCCAGCAGCCCCGGACAGGGGGCGGACTATGGCTACACCTTC	CASSPGQGADYGYTF
.	.	TRBV6-2/TRBV6-3	TRBJ2-4	TGTGCCAGCAGTTCTCGAAACGAGTTTTCCAAAAACATTCAGTACTTC	CASSSRNEFSKNIQYF
once	.	TRBV7-9	TRBJ1-2	TGTGCCAGCAGCCCACCAGGGATACTTGGCTATGGCTACACCTTC	CASSPPGILGYGYTF
.	TRBD2	TRBV19	TRBJ2-1	TGTGCCAGTAGTTCTAGCGGGAGAAGGAATGAGCAGTTCTTC	CASSSSGRRNEQFF
.	.	TRBV6-5	TRBJ2-1	TGTGCCAGCAGGGGGGGAGAGCAGTTCTTC	CASRGGEQFF
.	TRBD1	TRBV5-1	TRBJ2-1	TGCGCCAGCAGCCCATGGGGACAGGGGGCTTCTAGCTCCTACAATGAGCAGTTCTTC	CASSPWGQGASSSYNEQFF
.	TRBD1	TRBV28	TRBJ1-2	TGTGCCAGCAGTTCCACAGGGGGCGCGTCCGTTGGCTACACCTTC	CASSSTGGASVGYTF
.	.	TRBV5-1	TRBJ1-6	TGCGCCAGCAGCTTGGACAGCCTTCGGGGACCCCTCCACTTT	CASSLDSLRGPLHF
few	.	TRBV7-2	TRBJ2-2	TGTGCCAGCAGTTTTGCACAGATCACCGGGGAGCTGTTTTTT	CASSFAQITGELFF
.	.	TRBV10-3	TRBJ1-2	TGTGCCATCAGGGGGGGGACGGGCAACTATGGCTACACCTTC	CAIRGGTGNYGYTF
.	.	TRBV9	TRBJ2-6	TGTGCCAGCAGCCCCCTTTCCTCTGGGGCCAACGTCCTGACTTTC	CASSPLSSGANVLTF
.	TRBD1	TRBV28	TRBJ1-2	TGTGCCAGTTCCATGGGACAGGCAGAGTCAAGGGGCTACACCTTC	CASSMGQAESRGYTF
.	TRBD1	TRBV10-3	TRBJ1-2	TGTGCCATCAGTGATCCAACAGTACAGGGGGCCCATGGCTACACCTTC	CAISDPTVQGAHGYTF
.	.	TRBV7-3	TRBJ2-2	TGTGCCAGCAGCTTCGACAGTTCGAACACCGGGGAGCTGTTTTTT	CASSFDSSNTGELFF